The present entry profiles one TCR beta chain with its context. The CDR3 consists of 15 residues. The V gene's germline CDR1 is ENHRY and CDR2 SYGVKD. V lost 3 bases, J lost 6 bases, and 1 base stayed unmatched. This entry comes from a study of control samples from healthy donors and cancer patients. Some clones are missing from TCRdb's copy, which holds only in-frame ones; the method was immunoSEQ multiplex PCR. The profile shows around 140,000 clones, around 92% of them singletons. The rearrangement links TRBV10-3 to TRBJ2-1; TRBD2 matches 14 bases. Sample: PBMCs. This receptor was identified in a man in his fifties with head and neck cancer. In nucleotides, the CDR3 is TGTGCCATCAGTGATGGGACTAGCGGGAGCAATGAGCAGTTCTTC. As protein: CAISDGTSGSNEQFF.